The T cell receptor beta chain described here comes from a study of T cells in localized non-small cell lung cancer. Study results and caveats: Uninvolved adjacent lung showed peak T cell clonality, exceeding tumor.

As concerns this clone: Its target is not known.

Data came from immunoSEQ multiplex PCR; TCRdb stores just in-frame clones and leaves some out. This table has about 2,200 clones, about 20% appearing once. Unmatched junction bases numbered 11, after V lost 4 bases and J lost 6 bases. The CDR3 has 16 amino acids. Germline loops: CDR1 SGHNT, CDR2 YENEEA. This clonotype was sampled from a man aged 35 to 69 with stage II lung adenocarcinoma. The source material was lung tumor tissue, sampled before any cancer treatment. The V gene is TRBV11-3, the J gene TRBJ1-4; 7 nucleotides line up with TRBD1. Written as DNA, the CDR3 is TGTGCCAGCAGCTCACAGGGGAGGAGCGGTTATGAAAAACTGTTTTTT. It specifies CASSSQGRSGYEKLFF.